There are a few counts of the clone carrying this T cell receptor beta chain. What it binds is unknown. A read error is possible here, since a much larger clone lies one base away. TCRdb ran MiXCR on the 5' RACE reads and lists one entry per CDR3 protein. In the table there are under 13,000 distinct CDR3 sequences, approximately 5.8% of which are singletons. The record originates from a study of spatial heterogeneity in lung cancer. Study observations and caveats: At resection, ubiquitous expanded tumor TCRs appeared in blood more than at follow-up.

The CDR3 is 15 residues long. From germline, CDR1 is SGHAT and CDR2 FQDESV (reference sequence). The V end lost 2 bases, the J end lost 1 base, and 11 bases lay between the germline ends. Time point given: sample taken at primary tumor resection. TCRs were sequenced from unsorted whole RNA of tumor, nontumor lung or PBMC. This specimen was PBMCs, taken at surgery. V gene TRBV11-1 combines with J gene TRBJ1-1, with a possible D match to TRBD1 (6 bases). The origin of this receptor is a male donor with early-stage non-small cell lung cancer. The CDR3 sequence is CASSLRTDANTEAFF. In DNA, the CDR3 is TGTGCCAGCAGCTTAAGGACAGACGCGAACACTGAAGCTTTCTTT.